The rows below give T cell receptor beta chains drawn from one sample of a study of cytomegalovirus exposure and HLA in healthy donors. The assay was immunoSEQ multiplex PCR, and TCRdb's table has in-frame clones only and misses some. The repertoire includes some 150,000 clones, 80% of them detected once, and roughly 9% sits in the top ten. Sequences were obtained from PBMCs. The receptor source for this set is a man aged 18-30 years in good health and CMV-seropositive. Both conserved end residues are part of each CDR3. The order of the fields is D gene, V gene, J gene, CDR3 protein. D genes are given only for firm matches.

d_call: -; v_call: TRBV25-1; j_call: TRBJ2-4; cdr3_aa: CASSPSKTGSQYF
d_call: TRBD1; v_call: TRBV4-1; j_call: TRBJ2-2; cdr3_aa: CASSRTGEGGELFF
d_call: TRBD1; v_call: TRBV14; j_call: TRBJ2-7; cdr3_aa: CASSHPDRPTYEQYF
d_call: TRBD1; v_call: TRBV6-1; j_call: TRBJ1-2; cdr3_aa: CASSEGFYGTGDGYTF
d_call: TRBD2; v_call: TRBV4-2; j_call: TRBJ2-3; cdr3_aa: CASSPGTSSTDTQYF
d_call: TRBD1; v_call: TRBV7-7; j_call: TRBJ2-5; cdr3_aa: CASSLGQGATQYF
d_call: -; v_call: TRBV11-2; j_call: TRBJ2-5; cdr3_aa: CASRTGNQETQYF
d_call: -; v_call: TRBV2; j_call: TRBJ1-2; cdr3_aa: CASSAPLDYGYTF
d_call: TRBD1; v_call: TRBV11-2; j_call: TRBJ2-7; cdr3_aa: CASSSAWDRGYEQYF
d_call: TRBD1; v_call: TRBV6-1; j_call: TRBJ1-1; cdr3_aa: CASSERDRSTEAFF
d_call: -; v_call: TRBV6-5; j_call: TRBJ2-3; cdr3_aa: CASSYSSADTQYF
d_call: TRBD1; v_call: TRBV9; j_call: TRBJ1-1; cdr3_aa: CASSPWDSANTEAFF
d_call: TRBD1; v_call: TRBV7-9; j_call: TRBJ1-2; cdr3_aa: CASSLYGRGQEDGYTF
d_call: -; v_call: TRBV6-1; j_call: TRBJ1-6; cdr3_aa: CASSVLEGSPLHF
d_call: -; v_call: TRBV29-1; j_call: TRBJ1-1; cdr3_aa: CSVAHSNTEAFF
d_call: TRBD1; v_call: TRBV5-1; j_call: TRBJ2-1; cdr3_aa: CASSLGWDRVLPEQFF
d_call: TRBD1; v_call: TRBV7-8; j_call: TRBJ1-4; cdr3_aa: CASSLGIIRGLISATNEKLFF
d_call: -; v_call: TRBV7-8; j_call: TRBJ1-1; cdr3_aa: CASSLVPGLRNTEAFF
d_call: TRBD2; v_call: TRBV6-5; j_call: TRBJ2-7; cdr3_aa: CASRASGYSYEQYF
d_call: TRBD1; v_call: TRBV15; j_call: TRBJ2-6; cdr3_aa: CATSSPDREFPPGANVLTF
d_call: -; v_call: TRBV5-8; j_call: TRBJ1-3; cdr3_aa: CASSFNFGSAKTSGNTIYF
d_call: -; v_call: TRBV9; j_call: TRBJ2-3; cdr3_aa: CASSPGGPDTQYF
d_call: -; v_call: TRBV6-5; j_call: TRBJ1-1; cdr3_aa: CASSLGRYTEAFF
d_call: -; v_call: TRBV7-2; j_call: TRBJ2-1; cdr3_aa: CASSLGTGSYNEQFF
d_call: -; v_call: TRBV19; j_call: TRBJ1-2; cdr3_aa: CASSIQRGTLYGYTF
d_call: -; v_call: TRBV13; j_call: TRBJ2-7; cdr3_aa: CASSSRGESSYEQYF
d_call: -; v_call: TRBV30; j_call: TRBJ1-4; cdr3_aa: CAWSSGANEKLFF
d_call: TRBD2; v_call: TRBV5-1; j_call: TRBJ2-1; cdr3_aa: CASSTSGGAGYNEQFF
d_call: -; v_call: TRBV7-9; j_call: TRBJ2-3; cdr3_aa: CASSPISGQLTDTQYF
d_call: -; v_call: TRBV5-4; j_call: TRBJ2-6; cdr3_aa: CASSLLFGQRGANVLTF
d_call: -; v_call: TRBV6-6; j_call: TRBJ2-7; cdr3_aa: CASSYSGTSYEQYF
d_call: -; v_call: TRBV7-2; j_call: TRBJ1-5; cdr3_aa: CASSLTENQPQHF
d_call: TRBD1; v_call: TRBV18; j_call: TRBJ1-5; cdr3_aa: CASSPTGTGNQPQHF
d_call: TRBD2; v_call: TRBV19; j_call: TRBJ2-2; cdr3_aa: CASSPGTRATGELFF
d_call: -; v_call: TRBV6-1; j_call: TRBJ2-7; cdr3_aa: CASSSITGYGGEQYF
d_call: TRBD1; v_call: TRBV7-9; j_call: TRBJ1-5; cdr3_aa: CASSLVRLGQGNQPQHF
d_call: TRBD2; v_call: TRBV6-4; j_call: TRBJ2-1; cdr3_aa: CASSDGRGRVSYNEQFF
d_call: -; v_call: TRBV9; j_call: TRBJ1-2; cdr3_aa: CASSTLTGQTGWTF
d_call: TRBD2; v_call: TRBV5-1; j_call: TRBJ2-3; cdr3_aa: CASQTSGGTDTQYF
d_call: TRBD1; v_call: TRBV6-1; j_call: TRBJ2-7; cdr3_aa: CASNRDRVSYEQYF
d_call: TRBD1; v_call: TRBV11-2; j_call: TRBJ1-4; cdr3_aa: CASSLELLGTGVFF
d_call: -; v_call: TRBV19; j_call: TRBJ2-4; cdr3_aa: CASSISSPTSGAKNIQYF
d_call: TRBD1; v_call: TRBV4-2; j_call: TRBJ1-1; cdr3_aa: CASSQTGGGDTEAFF
d_call: TRBD2; v_call: TRBV5-4; j_call: TRBJ2-2; cdr3_aa: CASSLAGGPLTGELFF
d_call: -; v_call: TRBV14; j_call: TRBJ1-6; cdr3_aa: CASSQLQMNSPLHF
d_call: TRBD1; v_call: TRBV6-5; j_call: TRBJ1-2; cdr3_aa: CASAGTGEYGYTF
d_call: TRBD1; v_call: TRBV19; j_call: TRBJ1-5; cdr3_aa: CASSILGAGGGNQPQHF
d_call: -; v_call: TRBV6-4; j_call: TRBJ2-2; cdr3_aa: CASSRGPGLATGELFF
d_call: TRBD1; v_call: TRBV10-3; j_call: TRBJ2-3; cdr3_aa: CAISESWDRGPDTQYF
d_call: TRBD1; v_call: TRBV7-8; j_call: TRBJ2-7; cdr3_aa: CASSLGWTGFLPYEQYF
d_call: TRBD1; v_call: TRBV19; j_call: TRBJ1-2; cdr3_aa: CASNPGTGVNYGYTF
d_call: TRBD2; v_call: TRBV5-1; j_call: TRBJ2-1; cdr3_aa: CASSLADSGRTSTPGSYNEQFF
d_call: TRBD1; v_call: TRBV7-2; j_call: TRBJ1-3; cdr3_aa: CASSFRDRGTKGSGNTIYF
d_call: TRBD1; v_call: TRBV7-9; j_call: TRBJ2-3; cdr3_aa: CASSLGDRGQDTQYF
d_call: -; v_call: TRBV19; j_call: TRBJ1-1; cdr3_aa: CASKPPLMGRARVNTEAFF
d_call: -; v_call: TRBV4-1; j_call: TRBJ1-2; cdr3_aa: CASSQGDTTHYGYTF
d_call: -; v_call: TRBV11-2; j_call: -; cdr3_aa: CASSLSGSTYEQYF
d_call: -; v_call: TRBV19; j_call: TRBJ1-5; cdr3_aa: CASSTIEGGNQPQHF
d_call: -; v_call: TRBV5-5; j_call: TRBJ2-2; cdr3_aa: CASSFRLAGANTGELFF
d_call: TRBD1; v_call: TRBV5-6; j_call: TRBJ1-2; cdr3_aa: CASSFARGSGGYTF